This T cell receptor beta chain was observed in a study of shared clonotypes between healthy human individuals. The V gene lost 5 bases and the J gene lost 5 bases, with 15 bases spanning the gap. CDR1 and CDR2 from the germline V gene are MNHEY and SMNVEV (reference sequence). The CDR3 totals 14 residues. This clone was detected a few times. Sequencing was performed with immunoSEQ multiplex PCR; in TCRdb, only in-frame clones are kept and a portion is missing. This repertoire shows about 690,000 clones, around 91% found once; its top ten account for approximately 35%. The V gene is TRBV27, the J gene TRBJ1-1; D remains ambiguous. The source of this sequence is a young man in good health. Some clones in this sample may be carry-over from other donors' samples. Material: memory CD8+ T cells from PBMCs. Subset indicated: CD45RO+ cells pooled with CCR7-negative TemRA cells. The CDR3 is CASSQDPIGTEAFF. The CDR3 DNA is TGTGCCAGCAGTCAGGACCCCATCGGGACTGAAGCTTTCTTT.